The rows below give T cell receptor beta chains drawn from one sample of a study of cytomegalovirus exposure and HLA in healthy donors. Clones were read by immunoSEQ multiplex PCR, and TCRdb kept only the in-frame ones, dropping some. The sample includes around 230,000 clones, around 80% seen only once; the top ten take about 0.45%. Sequencing was done on a sample of PBMCs. The receptors stem from a boy younger than 18 in good health and CMV-seronegative. Each CDR3 is given without its conserved first and last residue.

j_call | cdr3_length | v_call | cdr3_aa
TRBJ1-1 | 13 | TRBV2 | ASPTDRGSVTEAF
TRBJ1-2 | 13 | TRBV15 | ATSRELRTPYGYT
TRBJ2-1 | 14 | TRBV7-6 | ASSLAGHEVWGYKF
TRBJ1-1 | 11 | TRBV7-2 | ASSSQFNTEAF
TRBJ2-1 | 15 | TRBV4-2 | ASSQEGVAGGYNEQF
TRBJ2-5 | 11 | TRBV5-6 | ASSNGQWQTQY
TRBJ2-7 | 15 | TRBV5-4 | ASIRDLSSGGHGEQY
TRBJ2-7 | 13 | TRBV2 | ASSDTDSVSYEQY
TRBJ2-1 | 15 | TRBV29-1 | SARTSGVPFSYNEQF
TRBJ1-4 | 11 | TRBV2 | ASKEQSDEKLF
TRBJ1-4 | 12 | TRBV5-6 | ASSPVPNDEKLF
TRBJ2-7 | 12 | TRBV5-1 | ASSLGGRDSEQY
TRBJ2-5 | 12 | TRBV7-9 | ASSLETAQETQY
TRBJ2-5 | 16 | TRBV9 | ASSVAGTWDSRGETQY
TRBJ2-3 | 16 | TRBV7-9 | ASSFLIGGTKDRDTQY
TRBJ1-2 | 12 | TRBV18 | ASSPSGQVYGYT
TRBJ1-1 | 11 | TRBV7-6 | ASSLRGNTEAF
TRBJ2-3 | 16 | TRBV19 | ASSIDRTSGDLTDTQY
TRBJ2-3 | 12 | TRBV5-4 | ASSPGTSTDTQY
TRBJ2-7 | 12 | TRBV6-1 | ASSAYRSSYEQY
TRBJ2-7 | 13 | TRBV9 | ASSPHWGRSYEQY
TRBJ1-1 | 12 | TRBV15 | ATRDGSTGTEAF
TRBJ2-1 | 13 | TRBV28 | ASRDQRSSYNEQF
TRBJ1-1 | 11 | TRBV5-1 | ASSLTGNTEAF
TRBJ1-2 | 12 | TRBV5-1 | ASSVLQGDRGYT
TRBJ2-2 | 14 | TRBV7-6 | ASSRRDSMNTGELF
TRBJ2-1 | 14 | TRBV6-5 | ASSSTSLAGGTEQF
TRBJ2-7 | 14 | TRBV10-3 | AISPHPGHTFYEQY
TRBJ2-3 | 12 | TRBV6-5 | ASSYGRGTDTQY
TRBJ1-1 | 10 | TRBV19 | ASIGQGWRAF
TRBJ2-5 | 9 | TRBV29-1 | SVDVGETQY
TRBJ1-5 | 12 | TRBV9 | ASSASKHRQPQH
TRBJ2-2 | 16 | TRBV4-1 | ASSLGLAVTLKGGELF
TRBJ1-1 | 11 | TRBV19 | ASSRQASTEAF
TRBJ2-3 | 13 | TRBV18 | ASSTAGGNTDTQY
TRBJ1-2 | 12 | TRBV7-2 | ASSQGQGNYGYT
TRBJ2-5 | 10 | TRBV6-5 | ASSFLGGTQY
TRBJ2-7 | 12 | TRBV27 | ASGSFGDWDEQY
TRBJ2-5 | 12 | TRBV7-6 | ASSLGVGEETQY
TRBJ1-3 | 17 | TRBV5-4 | ASSAGTGRSPGSGNTIY
TRBJ2-5 | 17 | TRBV12-2 | ASRLAPHSREYFQETQY
TRBJ1-5 | 11 | TRBV2 | ASSKRGDQPQH